Shown below are 13 T cell receptor beta chains from a single sample sequenced in a study of blood T cells in healthy people across ages. Through a sample-barcoded 5' primer and a J-beta primer mix, a second PCR was run for roughly 7 to 12 cycles. TCRdb re-called the 5' RACE reads through MiXCR, storing one row per CDR3 protein. The sample shows roughly 800,000 distinct CDR3 sequences, around 24% of them seen only once. The same data also went into a second study, on T cells of mothers and their children.

Sequencing was carried out using blood. The receptors were sampled from a boy aged 5-17 years in good health.

The chain employs TRBV12-3 or TRBV12-4 and TRBJ1-5; TRBD1 aligns across 10 bases. The CDR3 covers 15 residues. V was pared by 5 bases and J by 4 bases, with 5 bases of the junction left unmatched. CDR3 DNA sequence: TGTGCCAGCAGTGGCCGGGGACAGGGGAATCAGCCCCAGCATTTT. Its protein product is CASSGRGQGNQPQHF.

This clonotype showed up just a few times. The gene calls are TRBV30 and TRBJ1-5; no clear D. V lost 2 bases to trimming and J lost 5 bases, with 7 bases between them. The germline V gene encodes CDR1 GTSNPN and CDR2 SVGIG (reference sequence). The CDR3 consists of 12 residues. CDR3 sequence (DNA): TGTGCCTGGAGTTCGCTGGATCAGCCCCAGCATTTT. It is translated as CAWSSLDQPQHF.

This clonotype was observed a few times. The V gene is TRBV7-2, the J gene TRBJ1-2; 7 nucleotides line up with TRBD1. This CDR3 has 15 amino acids. Germline values: CDR1 SGHTA, CDR2 FQGNSA. V lost 5 bases, J lost 4 bases, and 10 bases stayed unmatched. CDR3 in DNA: TGTGCCAGCAGCCCTCGGGACAGAGAATTCTATGGCTACACCTTC. It encodes CASSPRDREFYGYTF.

With respect to this clonotype: The germline gene is not matched at one end of the junction; a read error may be the cause. The chain combines TRBV6-1 with TRBJ2-7; TRBD2 might be the D (5 bases). The germline V gene has CDR1 MNHNS and CDR2 SASEGT. This CDR3 region has 17 residues. CDR3 nucleotide sequence: TGTGCCAGCAGTCCATCACCCCTAGCCCGGGCTTCCTATGAGCAGTACTTC. Protein sequence: CASSPSPLARASYEQYF.

This clonotype was seen a few times. This chain joins TRBV7-2 and TRBJ2-7; the D call may be TRBD1 or TRBD2 (5 bases each). The CDR3 is 14 amino acids. Germline CDR1 is SGHTA and CDR2 is FQGNSA. V lost 5 bases and J 1 base, leaving 12 bases between the germline ends. CDR3 bases: TGTGCCAGCAGCACCGGGACCTTTTCCTACGAGCAGTACTTC. It specifies CASSTGTFSYEQYF.

This chain joins TRBV28 and TRBJ1-4; TRBD1 aligns across 7 bases. Germline CDR1 and CDR2: MDHEN and SYDVKM. Trimming removed 9 bases from V and 0 bases from J; junction bases left unmatched: 10. This CDR3 contains 16 residues. Here the CDR3 DNA reads TGTGCCAGTACAGGGGCGGGGACTCCAACTAATGAAAAACTGTTTTTT. It translates to CASTGAGTPTNEKLFF.

This clonotype appeared a single time. The chain carries TRBV19 and TRBJ1-2, with 7 nucleotides matching TRBD1. V lost 4 bases, J lost 1 base, and 12 bases stayed unmatched. This CDR3 has 17 residues. Germline V gene data show CDR1 as LNHDA and CDR2 as SQIVND (reference sequence). CDR3 nucleotides: TGTGCCAGTAGTACCGCATCCGGGACAGCCTTTAACTATGGCTACACCTTC. It specifies CASSTASGTAFNYGYTF. The full variable domain, its missing parts supplied by reference TRBV19 and TRBJ1-2, is DGGITQSPKYLFRKEGQNVTLSCEQNLNHDAMYWYRQDPGQGLRLIYYSQIVNDFQKGDIAEGYSVSREKKESFPLTVTSAQKNPTAFYLCASSTASGTAFNYGYTFGSGTRLTVV.

V gene TRBV24-1 combines with J gene TRBJ1-1; D call uncertain. The germline CDR1 and CDR2 sequences are KGHDR and SFDVKD. The germline V and J ends were trimmed by 1 base and 7 bases, with 6 bases remaining between them. This CDR3 contains 12 residues. CDR3 amino acids: CATSDFQVEAFF. CDR3 nucleotide sequence: TGTGCCACCAGTGATTTTCAGGTTGAAGCTTTCTTT.

The V call is TRBV4-1, the J call TRBJ2-5; 8 bases match TRBD1. The J call may be wrong; the DNA end is better matched by TRBJ2-7. Germline CDR1 is MGHRA and CDR2 is YSYEKL. There are 15 residues in the CDR3. In nucleotides, the CDR3 is TGCGCCAGCAGCCCCGGACAGGGTGAAGTCTACGAGCAGTACTTC. Translated, it gives CASSPGQGEVYEQYF.

This clonotype was seen once. The V call is TRBV10-3, the J call TRBJ2-5; tentatively, D is TRBD1 (6 bases). The DNA end is a closer match to TRBJ2-1, so the J assignment may be wrong. In germline, CDR1 is ENHRY, CDR2 SYGVKD. This CDR3 has 12 amino acids. The CDR3 loop is CASRGYHNEQFF. The CDR3 coding sequence is TGTGCCTCCAGGGGCTACCACAATGAGCAGTTCTTC.

The rearrangement links TRBV12-3 or TRBV12-4 to TRBJ2-5; D is undetermined. The CDR3 consists of 13 residues. V was cut by 10 bases and J by 3 bases, with 15 bases left in between. Here the CDR3 DNA reads TGTGCCACTCAAGACACGAGGAAAGAGACCCAGTACTTC. As protein: CATQDTRKETQYF.

The chain recombines TRBV7-8 with TRBJ1-1; a weak D match, TRBD1 (6 bases). Germline CDR1 and CDR2: SGHVS and FQNEAQ. The CDR3 spans 16 residues. The ends were cut back, 1 base at V and 1 base at J, with 13 bases in the middle. The CDR3 bases are TGTGCCAGCAGCTTAGACCGAGGGGGGGGGAACACTGAAGCTTTCTTT. This gives the protein CASSLDRGGGNTEAFF.

The count of this clonotype is one. The CDR3 loop reads CASSESFGDGYTF. The DNA for the CDR3 is TGCGCCAGCAGTGAGTCGTTTGGGGATGGCTACACCTTC. This chain uses TRBV10-2 with TRBJ1-2; no reliable D call. Trimming removed 0 bases at V and 6 bases at J, with 8 bases between. The CDR3 length is 13 residues. Germline CDR1 WSHSY, CDR2 SAAADI.